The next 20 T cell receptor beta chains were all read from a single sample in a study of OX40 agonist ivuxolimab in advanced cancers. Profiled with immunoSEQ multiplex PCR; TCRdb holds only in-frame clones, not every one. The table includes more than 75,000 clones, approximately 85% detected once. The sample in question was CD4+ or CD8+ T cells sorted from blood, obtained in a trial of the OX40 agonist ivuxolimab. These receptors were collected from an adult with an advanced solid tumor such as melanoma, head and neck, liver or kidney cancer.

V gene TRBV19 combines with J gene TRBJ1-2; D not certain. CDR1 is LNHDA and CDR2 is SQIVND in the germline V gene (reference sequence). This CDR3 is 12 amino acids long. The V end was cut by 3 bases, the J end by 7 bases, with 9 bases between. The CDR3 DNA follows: TGTGCCAGTAGTATGGGTAACCTTGGCTACACCTTC. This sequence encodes CASSMGNLGYTF.

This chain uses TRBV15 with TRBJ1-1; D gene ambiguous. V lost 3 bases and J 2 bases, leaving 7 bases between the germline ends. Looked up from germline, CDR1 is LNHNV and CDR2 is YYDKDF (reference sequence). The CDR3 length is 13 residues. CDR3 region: CATSSQINTEAFF. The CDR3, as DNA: TGTGCCACCAGCAGCCAGATCAACACTGAAGCTTTCTTT.

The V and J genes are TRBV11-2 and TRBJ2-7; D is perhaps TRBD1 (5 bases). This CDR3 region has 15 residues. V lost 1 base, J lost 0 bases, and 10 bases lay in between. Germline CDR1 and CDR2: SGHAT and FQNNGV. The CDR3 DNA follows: TGTGCCAGCAGCTTAGGTATGACAGCCTCCTACGAGCAGTACTTC. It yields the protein CASSLGMTASYEQYF.

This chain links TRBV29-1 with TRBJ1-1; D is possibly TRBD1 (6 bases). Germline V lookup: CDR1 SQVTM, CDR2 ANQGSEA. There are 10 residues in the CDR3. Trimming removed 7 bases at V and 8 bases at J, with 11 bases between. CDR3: CSATQGEAFF. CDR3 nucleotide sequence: TGCAGCGCAACACAGGGAGAAGCTTTCTTT.

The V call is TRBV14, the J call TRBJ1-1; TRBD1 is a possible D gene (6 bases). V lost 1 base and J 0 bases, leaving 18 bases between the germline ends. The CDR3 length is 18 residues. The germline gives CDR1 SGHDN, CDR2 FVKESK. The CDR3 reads CASSQARGARNMNTEAFF. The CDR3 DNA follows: TGTGCCAGCAGCCAAGCTAGGGGGGCGCGAAACATGAACACTGAAGCTTTCTTT.

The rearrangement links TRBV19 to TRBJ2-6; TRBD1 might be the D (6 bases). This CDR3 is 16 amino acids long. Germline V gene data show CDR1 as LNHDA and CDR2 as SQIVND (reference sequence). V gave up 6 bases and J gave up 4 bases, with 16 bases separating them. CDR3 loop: CASRRGQGLGANVLTF. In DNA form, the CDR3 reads TGTGCCAGTAGAAGAGGTCAGGGGCTCGGGGCCAACGTCCTGACTTTC.

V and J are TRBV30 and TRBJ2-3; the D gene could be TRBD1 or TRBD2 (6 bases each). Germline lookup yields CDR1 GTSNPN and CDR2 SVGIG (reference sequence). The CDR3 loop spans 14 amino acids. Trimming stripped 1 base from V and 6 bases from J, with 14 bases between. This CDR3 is CAWSAGAGIDTQYF. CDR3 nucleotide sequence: TGTGCCTGGAGTGCGGGGGCGGGAATTGATACGCAGTATTTT.

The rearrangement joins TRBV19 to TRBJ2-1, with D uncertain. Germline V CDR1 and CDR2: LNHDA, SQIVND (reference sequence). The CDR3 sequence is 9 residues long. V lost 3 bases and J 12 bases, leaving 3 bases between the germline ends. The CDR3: CASSIWQFF. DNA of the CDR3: TGTGCCAGTAGTATTTGGCAGTTCTTC. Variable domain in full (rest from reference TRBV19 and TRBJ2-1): DGGITQSPKYLFRKEGQNVTLSCEQNLNHDAMYWYRQDPGQGLRLIYYSQIVNDFQKGDIAEGYSVSREKKESFPLTVTSAQKNPTAFYLCASSIWQFFGPGTRLTVL.

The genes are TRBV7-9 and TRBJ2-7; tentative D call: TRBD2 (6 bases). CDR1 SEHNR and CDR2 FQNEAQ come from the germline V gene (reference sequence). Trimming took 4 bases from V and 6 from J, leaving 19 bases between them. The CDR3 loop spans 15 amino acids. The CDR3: CASSSTGTGGAEQYF. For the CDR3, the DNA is TGTGCCAGCAGCTCAACCGGGACTGGTGGAGCCGAGCAGTACTTC.

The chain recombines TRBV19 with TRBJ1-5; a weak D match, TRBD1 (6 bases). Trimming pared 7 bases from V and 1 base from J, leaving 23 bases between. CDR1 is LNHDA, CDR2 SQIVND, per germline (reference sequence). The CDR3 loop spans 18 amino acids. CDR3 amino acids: CASTHGEGRGRSNQPQHF. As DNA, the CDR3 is TGTGCCAGTACTCATGGTGAGGGCCGGGGGCGCAGCAATCAGCCCCAGCATTTT.

This CDR3 is CASSPGTDYGYTF. CDR3 sequence (DNA): TGTGCCAGTAGTCCCGGGACAGACTATGGCTACACCTTC. The chain has TRBV19 and TRBJ1-2; 7 positions match TRBD1. The CDR3 contains 13 residues. The V gene end was trimmed by 5 bases and the J gene end by 3 bases; junction bases not matched to a gene: 3. Looked up from germline, CDR1 is LNHDA and CDR2 is SQIVND (reference sequence).

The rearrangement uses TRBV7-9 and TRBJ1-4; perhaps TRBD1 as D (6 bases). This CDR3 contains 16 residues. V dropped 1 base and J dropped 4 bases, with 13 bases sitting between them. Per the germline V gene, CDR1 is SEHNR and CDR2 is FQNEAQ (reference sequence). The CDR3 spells CASSLDTGPVNEKLFF. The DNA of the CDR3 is TGTGCCAGCAGCTTAGATACAGGGCCGGTTAATGAAAAACTGTTTTTT.

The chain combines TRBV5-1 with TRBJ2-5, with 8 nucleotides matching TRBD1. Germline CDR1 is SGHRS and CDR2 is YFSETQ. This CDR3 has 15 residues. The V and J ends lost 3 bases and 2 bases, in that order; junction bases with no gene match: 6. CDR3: CASSSGGKEQETQYF. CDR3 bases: TGCGCCAGCAGCTCAGGGGGCAAAGAGCAAGAGACCCAGTACTTC.

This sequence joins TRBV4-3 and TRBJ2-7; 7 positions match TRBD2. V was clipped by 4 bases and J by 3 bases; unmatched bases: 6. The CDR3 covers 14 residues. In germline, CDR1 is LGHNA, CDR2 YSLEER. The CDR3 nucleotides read TGCGCCAGCAGCCCCCGGGGGGAAGGCTACGAGCAGTACTTC. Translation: CASSPRGEGYEQYF.

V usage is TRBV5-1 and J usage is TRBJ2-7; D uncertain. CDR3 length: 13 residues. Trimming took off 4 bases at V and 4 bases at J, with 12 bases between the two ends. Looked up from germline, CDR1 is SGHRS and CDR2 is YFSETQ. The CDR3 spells CASSNTDRYEQYF. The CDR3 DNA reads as TGCGCCAGCAGCAATACGGATCGGTACGAGCAGTACTTC.

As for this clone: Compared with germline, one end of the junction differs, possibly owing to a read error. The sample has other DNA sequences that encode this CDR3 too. CDR3 sequence: CASRLDRTGLLNTGELFF. Written as DNA, the CDR3 is TGTGCCAGCAGGTTAGATAGAACGGGACTTCTCAACACCGGGGAGCTGTTTTTT. The rearrangement uses TRBV7-2 and TRBJ2-2; weak D call: TRBD2 (6 bases). The CDR3 length is 18 residues. Germline values: CDR1 SGHTA, CDR2 FQGNSA.

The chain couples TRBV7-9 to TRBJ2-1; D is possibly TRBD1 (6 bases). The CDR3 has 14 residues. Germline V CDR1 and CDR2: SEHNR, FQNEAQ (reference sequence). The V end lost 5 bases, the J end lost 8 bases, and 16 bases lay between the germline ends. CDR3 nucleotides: TGTGCCAGCAGCCGGGACACGGCCTTGTATGAGCAGTTCTTC. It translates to CASSRDTALYEQFF.

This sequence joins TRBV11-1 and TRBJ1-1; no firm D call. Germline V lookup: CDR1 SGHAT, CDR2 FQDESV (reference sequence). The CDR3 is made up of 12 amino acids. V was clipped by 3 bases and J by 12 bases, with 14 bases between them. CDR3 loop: CASSFSGSVTFF. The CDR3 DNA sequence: TGTGCCAGCAGCTTCTCGGGTTCGGTGACTTTCTTT.

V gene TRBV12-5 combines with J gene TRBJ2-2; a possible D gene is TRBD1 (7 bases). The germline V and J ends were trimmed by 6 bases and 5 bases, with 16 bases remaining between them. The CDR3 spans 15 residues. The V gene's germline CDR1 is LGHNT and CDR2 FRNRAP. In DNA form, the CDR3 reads TGTGCTAGTGGGCCCCGGACAGGAGGGACCGGGGAGCTGTTTTTT. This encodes CASGPRTGGTGELFF.

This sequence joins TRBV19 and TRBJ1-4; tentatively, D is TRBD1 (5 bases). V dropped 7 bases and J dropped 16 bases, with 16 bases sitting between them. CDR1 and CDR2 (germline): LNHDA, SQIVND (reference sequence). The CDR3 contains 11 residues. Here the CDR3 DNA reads TGTGCCAGTATTGGGGGTCCAGATCCGTTTTTT. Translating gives CASIGGPDPFF.